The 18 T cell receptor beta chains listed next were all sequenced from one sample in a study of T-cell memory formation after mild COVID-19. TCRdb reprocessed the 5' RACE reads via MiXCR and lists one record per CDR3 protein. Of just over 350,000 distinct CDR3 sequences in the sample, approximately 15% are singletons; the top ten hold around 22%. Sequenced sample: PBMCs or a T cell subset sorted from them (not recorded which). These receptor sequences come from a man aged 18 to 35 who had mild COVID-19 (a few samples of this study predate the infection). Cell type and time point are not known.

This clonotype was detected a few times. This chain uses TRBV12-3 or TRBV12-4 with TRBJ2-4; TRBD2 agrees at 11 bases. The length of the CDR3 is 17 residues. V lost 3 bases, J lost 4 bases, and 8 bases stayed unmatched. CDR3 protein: CASSFGLAGGGKNIQYF. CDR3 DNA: TGTGCCAGCAGTTTTGGCCTAGCGGGGGGCGGGAAAAACATTCAGTACTTC.

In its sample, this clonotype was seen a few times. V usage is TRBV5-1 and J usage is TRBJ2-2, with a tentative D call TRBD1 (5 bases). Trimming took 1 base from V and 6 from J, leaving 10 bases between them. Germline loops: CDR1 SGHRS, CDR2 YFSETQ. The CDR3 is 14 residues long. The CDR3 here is CASSLQGSAGELFF. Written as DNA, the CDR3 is TGCGCCAGCAGCTTGCAGGGAAGCGCCGGGGAGCTGTTTTTT. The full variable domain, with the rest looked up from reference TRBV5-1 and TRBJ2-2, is KAGVTQTPRYLIKTRGQQVTLSCSPISGHRSVSWYQQTPGQGLQFLFEYFSETQRNKGNFPGRFSGRQFSNSRSEMNVSTLELGDSALYLCASSLQGSAGELFFGEGSRLTVL.

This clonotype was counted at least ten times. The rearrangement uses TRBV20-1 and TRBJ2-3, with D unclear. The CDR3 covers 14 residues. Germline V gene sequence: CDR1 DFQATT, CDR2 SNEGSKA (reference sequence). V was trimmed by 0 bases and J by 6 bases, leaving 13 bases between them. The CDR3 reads CSARDPARDDTQYF. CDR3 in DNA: TGCAGTGCTAGAGATCCTGCCCGTGACGATACGCAGTATTTT.

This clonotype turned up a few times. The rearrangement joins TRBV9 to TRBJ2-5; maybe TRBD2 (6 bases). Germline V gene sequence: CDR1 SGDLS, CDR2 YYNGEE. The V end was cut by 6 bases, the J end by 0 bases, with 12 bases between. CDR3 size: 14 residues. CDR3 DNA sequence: TGTGCCAGCACTCGGGGCGGGGACCAAGAGACCCAGTACTTC. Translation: CASTRGGDQETQYF.

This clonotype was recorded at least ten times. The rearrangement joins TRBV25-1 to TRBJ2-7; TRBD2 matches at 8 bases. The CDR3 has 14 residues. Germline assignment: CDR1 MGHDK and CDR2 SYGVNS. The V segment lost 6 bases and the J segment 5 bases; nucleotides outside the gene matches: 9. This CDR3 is CASRPLGLANEQYV. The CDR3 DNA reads TGTGCCAGCAGGCCGCTAGGACTAGCTAACGAGCAGTACGTC.

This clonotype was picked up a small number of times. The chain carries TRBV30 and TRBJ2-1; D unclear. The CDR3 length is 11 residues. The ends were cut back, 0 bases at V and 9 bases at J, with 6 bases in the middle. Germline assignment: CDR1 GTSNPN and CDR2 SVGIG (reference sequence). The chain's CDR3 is CAWSVRIEQFF. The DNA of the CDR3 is TGTGCCTGGAGTGTTAGGATTGAGCAGTTCTTC.

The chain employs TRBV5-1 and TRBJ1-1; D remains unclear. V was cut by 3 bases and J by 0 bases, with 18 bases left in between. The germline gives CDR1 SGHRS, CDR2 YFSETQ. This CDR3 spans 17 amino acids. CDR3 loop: CASSYILAGSLNTEAFF. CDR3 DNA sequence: TGCGCCAGCAGCTACATTCTAGCCGGGAGCCTGAACACTGAAGCTTTCTTT.

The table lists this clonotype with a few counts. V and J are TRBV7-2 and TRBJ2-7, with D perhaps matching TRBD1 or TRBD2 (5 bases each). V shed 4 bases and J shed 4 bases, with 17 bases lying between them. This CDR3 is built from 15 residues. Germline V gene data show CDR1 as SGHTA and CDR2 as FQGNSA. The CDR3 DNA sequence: TGTGCCAGCAGCTCCCCGGACATCGGAGGTTACGAGCAGTACTTC. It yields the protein CASSSPDIGGYEQYF.

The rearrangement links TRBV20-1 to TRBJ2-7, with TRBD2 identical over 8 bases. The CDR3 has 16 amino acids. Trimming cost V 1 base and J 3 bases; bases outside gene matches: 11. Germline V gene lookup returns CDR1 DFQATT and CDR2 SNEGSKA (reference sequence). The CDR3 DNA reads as TGCAGTGCTAGAGGGCGCCGGGCGGGGGGACTCTACGAGCAGTACGTC. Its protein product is CSARGRRAGGLYEQYV.

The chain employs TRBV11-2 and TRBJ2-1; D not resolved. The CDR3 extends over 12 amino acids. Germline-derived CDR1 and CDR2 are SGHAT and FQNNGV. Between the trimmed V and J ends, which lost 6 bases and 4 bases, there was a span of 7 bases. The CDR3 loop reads CASSFRYNEQFF. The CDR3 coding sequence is TGTGCCAGCAGTTTTCGATACAATGAGCAGTTCTTC.

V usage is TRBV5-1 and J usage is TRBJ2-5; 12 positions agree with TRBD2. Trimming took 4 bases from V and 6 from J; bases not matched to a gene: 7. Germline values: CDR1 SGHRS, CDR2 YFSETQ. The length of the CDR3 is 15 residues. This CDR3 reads CASSTRLAGDQTQYF. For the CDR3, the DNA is TGCGCCAGCAGCACGAGACTAGCGGGGGACCAGACCCAGTACTTC.

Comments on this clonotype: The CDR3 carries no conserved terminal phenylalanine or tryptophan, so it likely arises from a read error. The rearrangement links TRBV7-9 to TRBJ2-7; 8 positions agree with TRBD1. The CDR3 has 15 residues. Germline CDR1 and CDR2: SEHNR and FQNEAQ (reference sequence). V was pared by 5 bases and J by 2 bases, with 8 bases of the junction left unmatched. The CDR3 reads CASSPGQGAAYEQYI. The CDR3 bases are TGTGCCAGCAGCCCCGGCCAGGGGGCGGCCTACGAGCAGTACATC.

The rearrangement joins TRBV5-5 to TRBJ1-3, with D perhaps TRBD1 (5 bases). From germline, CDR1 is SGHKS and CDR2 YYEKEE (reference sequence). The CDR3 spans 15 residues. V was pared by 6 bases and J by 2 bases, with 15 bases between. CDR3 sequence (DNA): TGTGCCAGCACCATCTTTGCAGGGCCTGGAAACACCATATATTTT. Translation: CASTIFAGPGNTIYF. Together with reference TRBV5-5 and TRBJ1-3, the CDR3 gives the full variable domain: DAGVTQSPTHLIKTRGQQVTLRCSPISGHKSVSWYQQVLGQGPQFIFQYYEKEERGRGNFPDRFSARQFPNYSSELNVNALLLGDSALYLCASTIFAGPGNTIYFGEGSWLTVV.

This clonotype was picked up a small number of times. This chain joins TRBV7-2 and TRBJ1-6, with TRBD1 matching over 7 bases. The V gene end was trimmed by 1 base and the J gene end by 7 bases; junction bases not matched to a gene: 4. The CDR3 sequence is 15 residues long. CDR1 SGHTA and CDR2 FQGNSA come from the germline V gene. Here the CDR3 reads CASSLGGTENSPLHF. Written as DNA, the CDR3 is TGTGCCAGCAGCTTAGGGGGGACAGAGAATTCACCCCTCCACTTT.

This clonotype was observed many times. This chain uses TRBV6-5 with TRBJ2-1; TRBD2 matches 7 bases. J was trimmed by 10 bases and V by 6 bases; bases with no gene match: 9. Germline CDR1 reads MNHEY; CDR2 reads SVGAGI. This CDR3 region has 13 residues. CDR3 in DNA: TGTGCCAGCAGGCCAGCGGGGCTGCGGGAGCAGTTCTTC. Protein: CASRPAGLREQFF.

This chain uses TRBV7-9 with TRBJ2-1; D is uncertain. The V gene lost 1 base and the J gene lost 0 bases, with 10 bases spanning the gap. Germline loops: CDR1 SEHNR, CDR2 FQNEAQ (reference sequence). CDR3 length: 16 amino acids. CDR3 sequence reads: CASSLVPSSSYNEQFF. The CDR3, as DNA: TGTGCCAGCAGCTTAGTCCCCTCGAGCTCCTACAATGAGCAGTTCTTC.

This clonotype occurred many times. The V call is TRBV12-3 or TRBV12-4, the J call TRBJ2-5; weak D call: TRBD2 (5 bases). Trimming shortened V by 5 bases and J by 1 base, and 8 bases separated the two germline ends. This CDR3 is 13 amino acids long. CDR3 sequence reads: CASSPGLQETQYF. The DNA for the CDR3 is TGTGCCAGCAGTCCCGGACTCCAAGAGACCCAGTACTTC.

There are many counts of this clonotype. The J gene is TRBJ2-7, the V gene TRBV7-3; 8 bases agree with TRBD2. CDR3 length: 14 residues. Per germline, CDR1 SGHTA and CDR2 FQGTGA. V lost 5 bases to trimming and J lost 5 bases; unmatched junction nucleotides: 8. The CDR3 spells CASSPFAGGDEQYF. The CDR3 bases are TGTGCCAGCAGCCCTTTTGCGGGGGGCGACGAGCAGTACTTC.